A single sample is the source of the 11 T cell receptor beta chains below, sequenced in a study of memory CD4+ T cells and cytomegalovirus serostatus. The sort gate was single viable CD3+CD4+CD8-CD45RO+ cells for memory CD4+ T cells. Clones were sequenced by immunoSEQ multiplex PCR, and TCRdb holds only the in-frame ones, with some missing. Among about 27,000 clones listed, about 76% were seen once. The source material was memory CD4+ T cells from blood. Receptors originate from an adult in good health and CMV-seronegative.

The V gene is TRBV2, the J gene TRBJ2-7; 7 bases are a match to TRBD1. Trimming cost V 4 bases and J 0 bases; bases outside gene matches: 3. The CDR3 spans 14 residues. The germline V gene encodes CDR1 SNHLY and CDR2 FYNNEI. The CDR3 here is CASSVGTDSYEQYF. For the CDR3, the DNA is TGTGCCAGCAGTGTCGGGACAGACTCCTACGAGCAGTACTTC.

This clone was found once. The chain joins TRBV6-1 to TRBJ1-4; D is ambiguous. V gave up 5 bases and J gave up 2 bases, with 9 bases separating them. The CDR3 runs 14 residues. The germline V gene has CDR1 MNHNS and CDR2 SASEGT. CDR3 in amino acids: CASSPRGTNEKLFF. The CDR3, as DNA: TGTGCCAGCAGTCCCCGCGGGACTAATGAAAAACTGTTTTTT.

J is TRBJ2-4 and V is TRBV7-9; 13 bases line up with TRBD2. CDR3 length equals 16 residues. The V gene's germline CDR1 is SEHNR and CDR2 FQNEAQ (reference sequence). The ends lost 8 bases at V and 3 bases at J; junction bases unmatched: 7. The chain's CDR3 is CASGTSGVRGKNIQYF. Written as DNA, the CDR3 is TGTGCCAGCGGGACTAGCGGGGTGCGCGGCAAAAACATTCAGTACTTC.

The chain joins TRBV4-2 to TRBJ2-1; D tentatively reads TRBD1 or TRBD2 (7 bases each). Germline CDR1 LGHNA, CDR2 YNFKEQ. V was clipped by 8 bases and J by 4 bases, with 9 bases between them. The CDR3 totals 12 residues. The CDR3 is CASQGGYNEQFF. CDR3 bases: TGTGCCAGCCAGGGGGGGTACAATGAGCAGTTCTTC.

V and J are TRBV19 and TRBJ2-3, with 11 bases that match TRBD2. After removal of 5 bases from V and 4 bases from J, the junction contained 11 bases not matched to a gene. The CDR3 consists of 17 residues. Germline assignment: CDR1 LNHDA and CDR2 SQIVND (reference sequence). In DNA form, the CDR3 reads TGTGCCAGTAGTCTCGAGACTAGCGGGACATCCGCAGATACGCAGTATTTT. Its translation is CASSLETSGTSADTQYF.

This clone was picked up a small number of times. The CDR3 here is CASSLAGAGEKLFF. In nucleotides, the CDR3 is TGTGCCAGCAGCTTAGCCGGGGCTGGTGAAAAACTGTTTTTT. The chain couples TRBV7-2 to TRBJ1-4; maybe TRBD1 (5 bases). Germline-derived CDR1 and CDR2 are SGHTA and FQGNSA. Trimming cost V 0 bases and J 7 bases, with 9 bases left between them. The CDR3 is 14 amino acids.

The table lists this clone with a count of one. The chain recombines TRBV6-5 with TRBJ1-5; D unclear. This CDR3 contains 14 residues. V dropped 5 bases and J dropped 3 bases, with 11 bases sitting between them. Germline CDR1 reads MNHEY; CDR2 reads SVGAGI. The CDR3 spells CASSKGSHNQPQHF. CDR3 DNA sequence: TGTGCCAGCAGTAAGGGCAGCCACAATCAGCCCCAGCATTTT.

CDR3 sequence (DNA): TGTGCCAGCAGCTCTGGACTAGCTGGTGAGACCCAGTACTTC. This gives the protein CASSSGLAGETQYF. V and J are TRBV7-3 and TRBJ2-5; 8 nucleotides line up with TRBD2. CDR1 and CDR2 from the germline V gene are SGHTA and FQGTGA. The CDR3 runs to 14 residues. The J segment lost 5 bases and the V segment lost 4 bases, leaving 6 bases of the junction unmatched.

The chain carries TRBV5-4 and TRBJ1-6, with D perhaps TRBD1 (6 bases). V dropped 0 bases and J dropped 6 bases, with 10 bases sitting between them. This CDR3 has 15 residues. Germline assignment: CDR1 SGHNT and CDR2 YYREEE (reference sequence). DNA for the CDR3: TGTGCCAGCAGCTTGGTCCAGGGGTTTAATTCACCCCTCCACTTT. Its protein product is CASSLVQGFNSPLHF.

The genes are TRBV14 and TRBJ2-2, with D tentatively TRBD1 or TRBD2 (5 bases each). The CDR3 extends over 15 amino acids. Germline values: CDR1 SGHDN, CDR2 FVKESK. Trimming pared 3 bases from V and 6 bases from J, leaving 14 bases between. The CDR3 here is CASSQTSGRAGELFF. CDR3 DNA sequence: TGTGCCAGCAGCCAGACTTCGGGGCGGGCCGGGGAGCTGTTTTTT.

The J gene is TRBJ2-7, the V gene TRBV5-4; D is undetermined. The length of the CDR3 is 14 residues. The germline V and J ends were trimmed by 0 bases and 2 bases, with 9 bases remaining between them. The germline gives CDR1 SGHNT, CDR2 YYREEE (reference sequence). The CDR3 nucleotides are TGTGCCAGCAGCTTGGACGCACAGACCTACGAGCAGTACTTC. Translated: CASSLDAQTYEQYF. Filled out from reference TRBV5-4 and TRBJ2-7, the complete variable domain reads ETGVTQSPTHLIKTRGQQVTLRCSSQSGHNTVSWYQQALGQGPQFIFQYYREEENGRGNFPPRFSGLQFPNYSSELNVNALELDDSALYLCASSLDAQTYEQYFGPGTRLTVT.